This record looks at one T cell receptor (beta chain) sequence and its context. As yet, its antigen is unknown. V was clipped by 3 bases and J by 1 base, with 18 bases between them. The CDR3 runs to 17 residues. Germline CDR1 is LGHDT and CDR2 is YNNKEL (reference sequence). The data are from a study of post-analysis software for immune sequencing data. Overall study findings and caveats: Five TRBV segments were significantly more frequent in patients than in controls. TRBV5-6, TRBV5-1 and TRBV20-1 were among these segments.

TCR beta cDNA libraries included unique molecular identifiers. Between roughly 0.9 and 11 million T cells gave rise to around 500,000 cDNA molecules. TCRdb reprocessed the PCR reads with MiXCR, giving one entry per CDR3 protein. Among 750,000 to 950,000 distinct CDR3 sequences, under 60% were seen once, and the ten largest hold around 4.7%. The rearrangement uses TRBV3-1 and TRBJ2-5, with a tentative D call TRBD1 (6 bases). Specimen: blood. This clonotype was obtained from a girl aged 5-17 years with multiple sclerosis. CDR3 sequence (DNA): TGTGCCAGCAGCCAGGACAGAAACTCAGACCGCCAAGAGACCCAGTACTTC. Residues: CASSQDRNSDRQETQYF.